The clone carrying this T cell receptor (beta chain) showed up just a few times. The entry originates in a study of naive and memory T cell subsets. Ligated cDNA underwent four rounds of PCR with nested alpha and beta constant region primers and SP2. TCRdb reprocessed the 5' RACE reads with MiXCR, giving one entry per CDR3 protein. This table holds 30,000 or so distinct CDR3 sequences, around 17% found once. This CDR3 is built from 13 residues. Trimming took 8 bases from V and 5 from J, leaving 15 bases between them. TCR cDNA received a 3' ligated oligonucleotide that carried a UMI. Unsorted total RNA, about 1 to 1000 ng, was DNase treated before reverse transcription.

The chain uses TRBV6-7 and TRBJ2-5; possible D gene TRBD2, 5 bases. TRBV6-7 is annotated as an ORF whose role is uncertain. The clonotype was recovered from a female donor in good health. The CDR3 here is CASLTLLAETQYF. The CDR3 nucleotides read TGTGCCAGCCTGACCCTCTTAGCGGAGACCCAGTACTTC.